These 2 T cell receptor beta chains were all obtained from the same sample, sequenced in a study of cytomegalovirus exposure and HLA in healthy donors. Primers: 60 Vbeta forward and 13 Jbeta reverse. Sequencing was performed with immunoSEQ multiplex PCR; in TCRdb, only in-frame clones are kept and a portion is missing. The top ten hold under 2.5% of the sample, which has just over 150,000 clones, 75% to 90% seen once. The sequenced sample was PBMCs. These receptors were obtained from a woman younger than 35 in good health and CMV-seronegative.

This chain uses TRBV4-2 with TRBJ1-1, with D hard to call. Germline-derived CDR1 and CDR2 are LGHNA and YNFKEQ. The germline V and J ends were trimmed by 1 base and 3 bases, with 15 bases remaining between them. This CDR3 region has 16 residues. CDR3 coding DNA: TGTGCCAGCAGCCAAGCTTCCCGGGTACTCCACACTGAAGCTTTCTTT. Translated: CASSQASRVLHTEAFF.

The chain carries TRBV30 and TRBJ1-6; 10 bases fit TRBD1. CDR3 size: 13 residues. Trimming took 4 bases from V and 8 from J; bases not matched to a gene: 2. Germline-derived CDR1 and CDR2 are GTSNPN and SVGIG (reference sequence). The CDR3 protein is CAWTGTGDSPLHF. The DNA for the CDR3 is TGTGCCTGGACCGGGACAGGGGATTCACCCCTCCACTTT.